This T cell receptor beta chain stems from a study of cytomegalovirus exposure and HLA in healthy donors. The CDR3 sequence is 13 residues long. V lost 5 bases and J 6 bases, leaving 14 bases between the germline ends. CDR1 is LNHDA, CDR2 SQIVND, per germline (reference sequence). PCR employed 60 Vbeta and 13 Jbeta primers. The repertoire was sequenced with immunoSEQ multiplex PCR; TCRdb's copy has only in-frame clones and lacks some. The repertoire holds about 130,000 clones, with 77% as singletons. This chain joins TRBV19 and TRBJ2-7, with TRBD1 as a possible D gene (6 bases). The receptor was derived from a woman aged 40 to 49 in good health and CMV-seropositive. Sequencing was performed on PBMCs. The CDR3 DNA reads TGTGCCAGTAGTCCCCAGACAGGAGGCGAGCAGTACTTC. Its translation is CASSPQTGGEQYF.